This TCR beta chain was identified in a study of T cells after yellow fever vaccination. This clonotype was seen repeatedly, ten times or more. The germline V gene has CDR1 SNHLY and CDR2 FYNNEI. With 1 base clipped from V and 4 bases from J, the junction kept 1 base outside the gene matches. The CDR3 is made up of 15 amino acids. TCRdb reprocessed the 5' RACE reads with MiXCR, giving one entry per CDR3 protein. In the table there are roughly 240,000 distinct CDR3 sequences, less than 7.5% of which are singletons. Here the sequenced sample was CD4+ T cells sorted from PBMCs, taken on the day of the yellow fever booster vaccination. The V call is TRBV2, the J call TRBJ2-1, with 10 bases aligning to TRBD1. The receptor was isolated from a man between 25 and 39 years old who received the YFV17D yellow fever vaccine. The chain's CDR3 is CASSEGTGGYNEQFF. DNA of the CDR3: TGTGCCAGCAGTGAAGGGACAGGGGGTTACAATGAGCAGTTCTTC.